Shown below are 16 T cell receptor beta chains from a single sample sequenced in a study of OX40 agonist ivuxolimab in advanced cancers. This table comes from immunoSEQ multiplex PCR, and its TCRdb copy is limited to in-frame clones, with some not included. Of some 47,000 clones listed, around 74% were seen once; the top ten hold under 2%. The source material was CD4+ or CD8+ T cells sorted from blood, sampled in a trial of the OX40 agonist ivuxolimab. The receptors come from an adult with an advanced solid tumor such as melanoma, head and neck, liver or kidney cancer.

The rearrangement joins TRBV9 to TRBJ2-3; D gene ambiguous. Germline V lookup: CDR1 SGDLS, CDR2 YYNGEE. This CDR3 contains 13 residues. Trimming took 3 bases from V and 6 from J, leaving 11 bases between them. The CDR3: CASSEKLWDTQYF. CDR3 in DNA: TGTGCCAGCAGCGAAAAGCTGTGGGATACGCAGTATTTT.

This chain uses TRBV6-4 with TRBJ1-2, with TRBD1 matching over 9 bases. V lost 5 bases, J lost 5 bases, and 3 bases stayed unmatched. CDR1 is MRHNA, CDR2 SNTAGT, per germline. CDR3 length equals 13 residues. CDR3 protein: CASSMDRGYGYTF. As DNA, the CDR3 is TGTGCCAGCAGTATGGACAGGGGATATGGCTACACCTTC.

The chain joins TRBV2 to TRBJ2-1; D gene unclear. The CDR3 has 15 amino acids. Germline V gives CDR1 SNHLY, CDR2 FYNNEI. V lost 7 bases, J lost 3 bases, and 16 bases lay in between. This chain's CDR3 is CASTPPPRSYNEQFF. For the CDR3, the DNA is TGTGCCAGCACCCCTCCCCCCCGGAGCTACAATGAGCAGTTCTTC. Drawing the rest from reference TRBV2 and TRBJ2-1, the complete variable domain is EPEVTQTPSHQVTQMGQEVILRCVPISNHLYFYWYRQILGQKVEFLVSFYNNEISEKSEIFDDQFSVERPDGSNFTLKIRSTKLEDSAMYFCASTPPPRSYNEQFFGPGTRLTVL.

The chain links TRBV5-4 to TRBJ2-1; 8 bases are shared with TRBD1. Germline trimming cut 2 bases from V and 7 bases from J; bases unmatched to any gene: 5. From germline, CDR1 is SGHNT and CDR2 YYREEE (reference sequence). The CDR3 consists of 14 residues. DNA for the CDR3: TGTGCCAGCAGCTTACAGGGGGGAAAGAATGAGCAGTTCTTC. It is translated as CASSLQGGKNEQFF.

The chain couples TRBV27 to TRBJ1-6; TRBD1 aligns across 9 bases. Looked up from germline, CDR1 is MNHEY and CDR2 is SMNVEV (reference sequence). CDR3 length: 17 amino acids. V shed 6 bases and J 9 bases; nucleotides not matched to a gene: 15. The CDR3 protein is CASRLKGQGLGGSPLHF. The CDR3 DNA is TGTGCCAGCAGGCTAAAAGGACAGGGGCTGGGTGGTTCACCCCTCCACTTT.

The chain recombines TRBV19 with TRBJ1-1; tentatively, D is TRBD1 (6 bases). V was clipped by 2 bases and J by 8 bases, with 18 bases between them. The V gene's germline CDR1 is LNHDA and CDR2 SQIVND (reference sequence). This CDR3 contains 15 residues. The CDR3 region has the DNA TGTGCCAGTAGTATATTGGGGGCGGGACGGATCGAAGCTTTCTTT. Residues: CASSILGAGRIEAFF.

This clone was observed a single time. V usage is TRBV19 and J usage is TRBJ2-6; TRBD1 or TRBD2 may be the D gene (5 bases each). V lost 6 bases to trimming and J lost 0 bases, with 21 bases between them. Germline V gives CDR1 LNHDA, CDR2 SQIVND (reference sequence). The CDR3 runs to 19 residues. CDR3 bases: TGTGCCAGTAGCTCTCCCGGGACCGCAAGGGTCTCTGGGGCCAACGTCCTGACTTTC. This translates into CASSSPGTARVSGANVLTF.

The rearrangement uses TRBV7-9 and TRBJ1-1; D not resolved. This CDR3 comprises 14 residues. V lost 5 bases, J lost 6 bases, and 16 bases lay in between. Germline assignment: CDR1 SEHNR and CDR2 FQNEAQ (reference sequence). The CDR3 bases are TGTGCCAGCAGCCCTTTTAATAACCGCGCTGAAGCTTTCTTT. It is translated as CASSPFNNRAEAFF.

This sequence joins TRBV10-3 and TRBJ2-5; TRBD1 matches 7 bases. The J call may be wrong; the DNA end is better matched by TRBJ2-7. This CDR3 spans 15 amino acids. The germline V gene has CDR1 ENHRY and CDR2 SYGVKD. CDR3 nucleotide sequence: TGTGCCATCAGTAGGGACAGATCTAATTCCTACGAGCAGTACTTC. It encodes CAISRDRSNSYEQYF.

This clone is termed medium-sized (0.01 to 0.1%). This rearrangement joins TRBV10-3 to TRBJ2-5, with 7 bases fitting TRBD2. V lost 8 bases, J lost 4 bases, and 7 bases stayed unmatched. The length of the CDR3 is 13 residues. CDR1 is ENHRY, CDR2 SYGVKD, per germline. CDR3 residues: CAIREVVTETQYF. CDR3 in DNA: TGTGCCATCCGGGAGGTGGTCACAGAGACCCAGTACTTC.

The J gene is TRBJ1-4, the V gene TRBV27; no clear D. V was cut by 8 bases and J by 6 bases, with 13 bases left in between. CDR3 size: 13 residues. CDR1 is MNHEY and CDR2 is SMNVEV in the germline V gene (reference sequence). The CDR3 nucleotides read TGTGCCAGCCGTCGGGGATCCCATGAAAAACTGTTTTTT. Its protein product is CASRRGSHEKLFF.

Regarding this clone: Germline and junction disagree at one end, which may indicate a read error. V gene TRBV7-7 combines with J gene TRBJ2-2; 12 bases fit TRBD2. Germline CDR1 SSHAT, CDR2 FNYEAQ (reference sequence). The CDR3 runs 15 residues. CDR3 protein: CASSLTSGRVGELFF. CDR3 in DNA: TGTGCTAGCAGCTTGACTAGCGGGAGAGTCGGGGAGCTGTTTTTT.

This sequence joins TRBV7-3 and TRBJ1-2; D is undetermined. Trimming shortened V by 4 bases and J by 4 bases, and 10 bases separated the two germline ends. CDR1 and CDR2 (germline): SGHTA, FQGTGA. This CDR3 has 13 amino acids. CDR3 protein: CASSSPGFYGYTF. Written as DNA, the CDR3 is TGTGCCAGCAGCTCCCCCGGGTTCTATGGCTACACCTTC. Full variable domain (outside the CDR3, taken from reference TRBV7-3 and TRBJ1-2): GAGVSQTPSNKVTEKGKYVELRCDPISGHTALYWYRQSLGQGPEFLIYFQGTGAADDSGLPNDRFFAVRPEGSVSTLKIQRTERGDSAVYLCASSSPGFYGYTFGSGTRLTVV.

J is TRBJ1-1 and V is TRBV7-9; 7 bases map to TRBD1. In germline, CDR1 is SEHNR, CDR2 FQNEAQ (reference sequence). V shed 4 bases, J shed 1 base, and the junction held 0 bases outside the gene matches. This CDR3 region has 13 residues. CDR3 coding DNA: TGTGCCAGCAGCTGGACAGGGAACACTGAAGCTTTCTTT. The encoded protein is CASSWTGNTEAFF.

This sequence joins TRBV7-2 and TRBJ2-2; a possible D gene is TRBD1 (7 bases). The CDR3 is 15 residues long. Germline CDR1 is SGHTA and CDR2 is FQGNSA. V was clipped by 5 bases and J by 4 bases, with 14 bases between them. CDR3 region: CASSQTGRSTGELFF. DNA of the CDR3: TGTGCCAGCAGCCAGACAGGGAGGAGCACCGGGGAGCTGTTTTTT.

This rearrangement joins TRBV7-9 to TRBJ2-2; D possibly corresponds to TRBD1 (5 bases). CDR1 is SEHNR and CDR2 is FQNEAQ in the germline V gene (reference sequence). V was clipped by 3 bases and J by 7 bases, with 15 bases between them. The CDR3 is 15 residues long. In DNA form, the CDR3 reads TGTGCCAGCAGCTTGAATGGGGCTGCTGTCGGGGAGCTGTTTTTT. This encodes CASSLNGAAVGELFF.